The T cell receptor beta chain described here comes from a study of cytomegalovirus exposure and HLA in healthy donors. The study's findings and limits: The number of N-insertions in an Asian-associated ancestry cluster was reportedly below the 666-donor mean in a later analysis. In a later analysis, a missense DCLRE1C variant was linked to TCR beta V- and J-gene trimming. A later look showed TCR association rates differing by HLA locus, highest for DRB1 and lowest for HLA-C.

The V gene end was trimmed by 5 bases and the J gene end by 5 bases; junction bases not matched to a gene: 9. Per the germline V gene, CDR1 is SQVTM and CDR2 is ANQGSEA. The CDR3 totals 15 residues. A remark on this clone: The target antigen is unknown.

PCR primers comprised 60 Vbeta and 13 Jbeta primers. The repertoire was sequenced with immunoSEQ multiplex PCR; TCRdb's copy has only in-frame clones and lacks some. This sample has around 200,000 clones, with about 83% found just once. The TCR was taken from a girl aged 10-17 years in good health and CMV-seronegative. Input material: PBMCs. V is TRBV29-1 and J is TRBJ2-5, with 12 bases lining up with TRBD2. The CDR3 sequence: CSVTPSGRATETQYF. CDR3 sequence (DNA): TGCAGCGTTACTCCTAGCGGGAGGGCCACGGAGACCCAGTACTTC. Combining the CDR3 with reference TRBV29-1 and TRBJ2-5 gives the whole variable domain SAVISQKPSRDICQRGTSLTIQCQVDSQVTMMFWYRQQPGQSLTLIATANQGSEATYESGFVIDKFPISRPNLTFSTLTVSNMSPEDSSIYLCSVTPSGRATETQYFGPGTRLLVL.